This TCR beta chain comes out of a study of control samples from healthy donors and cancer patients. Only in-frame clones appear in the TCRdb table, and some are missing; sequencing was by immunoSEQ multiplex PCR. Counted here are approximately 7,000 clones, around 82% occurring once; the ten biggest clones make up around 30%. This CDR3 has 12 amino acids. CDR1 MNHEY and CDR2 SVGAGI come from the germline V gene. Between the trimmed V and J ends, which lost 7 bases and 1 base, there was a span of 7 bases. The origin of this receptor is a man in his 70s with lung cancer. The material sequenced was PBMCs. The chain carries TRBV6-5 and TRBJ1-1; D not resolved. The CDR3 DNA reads TGTGCCAGCACTCGGCAGAACACTGAAGCTTTCTTT. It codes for CASTRQNTEAFF.